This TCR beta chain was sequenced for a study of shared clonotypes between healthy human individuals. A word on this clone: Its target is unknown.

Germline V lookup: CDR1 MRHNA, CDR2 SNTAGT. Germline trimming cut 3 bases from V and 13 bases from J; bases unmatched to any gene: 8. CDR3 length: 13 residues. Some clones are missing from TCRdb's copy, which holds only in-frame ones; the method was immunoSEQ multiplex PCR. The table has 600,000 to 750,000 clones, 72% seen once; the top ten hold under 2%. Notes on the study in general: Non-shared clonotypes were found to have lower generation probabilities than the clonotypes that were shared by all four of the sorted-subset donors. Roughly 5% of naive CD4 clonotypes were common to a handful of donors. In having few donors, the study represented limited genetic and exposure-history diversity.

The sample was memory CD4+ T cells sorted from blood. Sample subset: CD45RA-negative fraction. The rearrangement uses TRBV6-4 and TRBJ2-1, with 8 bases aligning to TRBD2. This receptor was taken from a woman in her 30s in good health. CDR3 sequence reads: CASSERAGDNQFF. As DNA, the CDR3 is TGTGCCAGCAGTGAACGAGCGGGAGACAATCAGTTCTTC.